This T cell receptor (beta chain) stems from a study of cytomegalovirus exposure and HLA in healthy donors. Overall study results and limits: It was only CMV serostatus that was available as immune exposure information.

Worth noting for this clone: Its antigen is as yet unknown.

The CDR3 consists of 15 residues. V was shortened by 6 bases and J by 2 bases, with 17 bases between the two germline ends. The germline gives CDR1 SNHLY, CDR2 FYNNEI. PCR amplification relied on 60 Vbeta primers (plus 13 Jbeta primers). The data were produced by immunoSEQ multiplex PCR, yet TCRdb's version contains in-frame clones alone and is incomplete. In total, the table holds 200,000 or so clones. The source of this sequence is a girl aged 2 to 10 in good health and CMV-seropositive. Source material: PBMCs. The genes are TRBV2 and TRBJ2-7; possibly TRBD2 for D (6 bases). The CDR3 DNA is TGTGCCAGCAGAAGGAGGGCAGTTTCTCCCTACGAGCAGTACTTC. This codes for CASRRRAVSPYEQYF.